This TCR beta chain was captured in a study of T cells in Graves' hyperthyroidism and ophthalmopathy (dated by TCRdb to about 2019). With regard to the full study: Peripheral blood was sampled at the time of initial diagnosis, prior to any treatment. To identify TCR V-J signatures that set the groups apart, the researchers used a discovery cohort of about a hundred patients, made up of 40 to 45 with Graves' ophthalmopathy and around 58 with stable Graves' hyperthyroidism. Prospective prediction of ophthalmopathy was tested in an independent validation cohort of fewer than 20 hyperthyroidism patients and 17 patients who later progressed to ophthalmopathy. The roughly 100 discovery patients were randomly divided into training and test sets at a 7:3 ratio. In about 6 Graves' hyperthyroidism patients, the study also compared T-cell repertoires from thyroid tissue with T-cell repertoires from blood. Once sampling was done, hyperthyroidism patients were given methimazole at a starting dose of 30 mg daily, whereas ophthalmopathy patients were given high-dose intravenous methylprednisolone. The paper reports TCR Vbeta CDR3 sequencing of roughly 140 peripheral blood samples: around 45 ophthalmopathy, 70 to 85 hyperthyroidism and around 17 progressor patients.

The TCR beta CDR3 regions were amplified from the RNA transcripts. For the first round of RT-PCR on the TCR CDR3, the HTBI primer set was used together with the Qiagen OneStep RT-PCR kit. The libraries were constructed in a second round of multiplex PCR and then size-selected and purified. Paired-end sequencing of the libraries was performed with 100 bp reads on an Illumina HiSeq2000. Per the authors' processing: SOAPnuke was used to process the raw data, with reads discarded if the reads contained adapters or uncalled bases, had a mean Phred below 15, or lacked an exact constant-primer or identifier match. High-quality paired reads were merged using COPE v1.2.5, and each unique nucleotide sequence was defined as a clonotype. MiTCR v1.1 was used to align clonotypes to the IMGT TRBV, TRBD and TRBJ reference segments. Analysis was restricted to V-J combinations with a frequency above 0.0001, which covered over 98% of repertoires. The TCS score was defined as the ratio of F50 (clonal expansion) to E x V (chaos), calculated using BLOSUM62-based TCRdist between CDR3 peptides within each V-J. Welch's t-statistics and random forest reduced 514 V-J features to roughly 13, which were used in a naive Bayes classifier (R e1071). In TCRdb, the public reads were trimmed at Q25 with fastp and aligned with MiXCR, with productive beta chains retained. Entries are consolidated by CDR3 protein sequence, retaining the most common genes and DNA. The V and J calls reflect TCRdb's pipeline rather than the authors' work. This sample gives 730,000 or so distinct CDR3 sequences in total; 18% of them show up just once. 16% of the sample comes from the top ten.

The CDR3 goes from the cysteine to the phenylalanine over 17 residues. Only the CDR3 portion is preserved as DNA: 51 bases, with reading frame beginning at the first base. V loses 2 bases, J loses 2 bases, and the germline ends lie 18 bases apart. From a lookup of the germline V gene (reference sequence), CDR1 and CDR2 are LGHDT and YNNKEL. The hyperthyroidism patients were between 18 and 65 years old and newly diagnosed, with a disease duration of less than 2 months. Exclusion was applied to patients with uncontrolled infections, other autoimmune diseases, pregnancy or lactation. Clinical symptoms, serum thyroxine and TRAb, thyroid ultrasound, and orbital computed tomography formed the basis for the diagnoses. For progressor patients, blood was drawn at the first diagnosis of hyperthyroidism, before any ophthalmopathy symptoms had appeared. PBMCs were isolated from 8 to 10 ml of fresh peripheral blood by Ficoll-Paque density gradient centrifugation. Progressor patients were first diagnosed with Graves' hyperthyroidism and then developed ophthalmopathy during follow-up. Total RNA was extracted with Trizol reagent, and quality was checked on an Agilent 2100 Bioanalyzer.

This clonotype has more than one count but fewer than ten. The specificity of this receptor is unknown. The record has no base qualities; no much larger clone is one base away. The paper's findings and limits, for the study overall: Most expanded thyroid clonotypes (frequency above 0.001) were also detected in blood, a finding suggesting that blood repertoires may reflect thyroid immune responses. During validation, the model predicted progression to ophthalmopathy a median of approximately 6.5 months ahead of onset, with around 65% sensitivity and less than 85% specificity. No statistical method was used to fix the sample size in advance, and group allocation was not hidden from the investigators. Ophthalmopathy was separated from stable hyperthyroidism by a 13 V-J signature model, with about 88% sensitivity and 81% to 82% specificity obtained in cross-validation and 80%/75% obtained in testing.

Specimen: blood. The chain employs TRBV3-1 and TRBJ1-1; the D segment cannot be called with confidence. The clonotype originates from a woman between 45 and 60 years old with Graves' hyperthyroidism that later progressed to Graves' ophthalmopathy. The DNA sequence is as follows: TGTGCCAGCAGCCAAAAAAGCCGGGGTAGGCTCAACACTGAAGCTTTCTTT. Its translation is CASSQKSRGRLNTEAFF.